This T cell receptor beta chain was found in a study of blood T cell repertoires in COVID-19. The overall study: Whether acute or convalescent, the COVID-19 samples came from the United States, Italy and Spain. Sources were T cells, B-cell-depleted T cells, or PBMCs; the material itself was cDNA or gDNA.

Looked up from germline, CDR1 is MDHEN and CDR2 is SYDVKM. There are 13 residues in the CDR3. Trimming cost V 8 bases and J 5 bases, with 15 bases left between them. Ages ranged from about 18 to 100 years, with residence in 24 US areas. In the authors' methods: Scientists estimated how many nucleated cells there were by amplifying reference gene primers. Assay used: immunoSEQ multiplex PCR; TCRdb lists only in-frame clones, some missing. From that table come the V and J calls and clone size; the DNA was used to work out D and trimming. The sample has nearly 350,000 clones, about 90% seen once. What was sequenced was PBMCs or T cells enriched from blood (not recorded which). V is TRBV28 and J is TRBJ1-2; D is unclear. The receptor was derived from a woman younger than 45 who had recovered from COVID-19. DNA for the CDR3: TGTGCCAGCGCACCTCCCGAGAGGTATGGCTACACCTTC. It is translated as CASAPPERYGYTF.